The 30 T cell receptor beta chains in this list originate from one sample, sequenced in a study of cytomegalovirus exposure and HLA in healthy donors. Primers included in the PCR were 60 Vbeta and 13 Jbeta primers. Clones were read by immunoSEQ multiplex PCR, and TCRdb kept only the in-frame ones, dropping some. This table holds 150,000 to 200,000 clones, approximately 80% found once. Material: PBMCs. The receptors were sampled from a woman younger than 30 in good health and CMV-seropositive.

V and J are TRBV7-9 and TRBJ2-7, with TRBD2 as a possible D gene (5 bases). With 3 bases removed from V and 0 bases from J, the gap between germline ends came to 12 bases. Germline V gene lookup returns CDR1 SEHNR and CDR2 FQNEAQ (reference sequence). The CDR3 loop spans 15 amino acids. CDR3 in DNA: TGTGCCAGCAGCTTCGTTGGGAGTAGCTCCTACGAGCAGTACTTC. Amino acid sequence: CASSFVGSSSYEQYF.

The J gene is TRBJ1-2, the V gene TRBV7-2, with D maybe TRBD1 (6 bases). This CDR3 has 12 residues. With 2 bases removed from V and 9 bases from J, the gap between germline ends came to 10 bases. Germline values: CDR1 SGHTA, CDR2 FQGNSA. CDR3 coding DNA: TGTGCCAGCAGCTTAATACAGGGTCGCTACACCTTC. This codes for CASSLIQGRYTF. Filled out from reference TRBV7-2 and TRBJ1-2, the complete variable domain reads GAGVSQSPSNKVTEKGKDVELRCDPISGHTALYWYRQSLGQGLEFLIYFQGNSAPDKSGLPSDRFSAERTGGSVSTLTIQRTQQEDSAVYLCASSLIQGRYTFGSGTRLTVV.

This clone was seen only a few times. This chain uses TRBV5-1 with TRBJ2-5, with 9 bases fitting TRBD1. CDR3 length: 15 amino acids. V lost 4 bases to trimming and J lost 1 base; unmatched junction nucleotides: 5. The germline CDR1 and CDR2 sequences are SGHRS and YFSETQ. CDR3 protein: CASSEIQGAQETQYF. The CDR3 DNA reads as TGCGCCAGCAGCGAGATACAGGGGGCCCAAGAGACCCAGTACTTC.

This sequence joins TRBV27 and TRBJ2-1, with D possibly being TRBD2 (7 bases). CDR1 MNHEY and CDR2 SMNVEV come from the germline V gene (reference sequence). V was pared by 0 bases and J by 7 bases, with 10 bases between. This CDR3 has 14 amino acids. The CDR3 DNA sequence: TGTGCCAGCAGTTTATCAAGGGGGGGGAATGAGCAGTTCTTC. Protein sequence: CASSLSRGGNEQFF.

This sequence joins TRBV29-1 and TRBJ1-2, with D perhaps matching TRBD1 (6 bases). This CDR3 is 13 amino acids long. Germline V lookup: CDR1 SQVTM, CDR2 ANQGSEA. The V end was cut by 8 bases, the J end by 6 bases, with 19 bases between. This CDR3 reads CSSEGGWWDGYTF. The CDR3 region has the DNA TGCAGCTCGGAAGGGGGATGGTGGGATGGCTACACCTTC.

Written as DNA, the CDR3 is TGTGCCAGCTCACTAGGACAGGGGGTACCGGACTCTGGAAACACCATATATTTT. Translating it yields CASSLGQGVPDSGNTIYF. This sequence joins TRBV18 and TRBJ1-3; 10 nucleotides align to TRBD1. Trimming took 4 bases from V and 0 from J; bases not matched to a gene: 9. Per germline, CDR1 KGHSH and CDR2 LQKENI. The CDR3 covers 18 residues.

V usage is TRBV27 and J usage is TRBJ1-2, with D possibly matching TRBD1 (5 bases). CDR1 MNHEY and CDR2 SMNVEV come from the germline V gene (reference sequence). The V end lost 3 bases, the J end lost 0 bases, and 14 bases lay between the germline ends. This CDR3 is built from 16 residues. The CDR3 here is CASSFRQTQANYGYTF. The CDR3 DNA follows: TGTGCCAGCAGTTTCAGACAGACTCAAGCTAACTATGGCTACACCTTC.

The chain links TRBV6-4 to TRBJ2-1, with TRBD2 matching over 8 bases. CDR3 length: 15 residues. V shed 6 bases, J shed 13 bases, and the junction held 17 bases outside the gene matches. Per the germline V gene, CDR1 is MRHNA and CDR2 is SNTAGT. DNA for the CDR3: TGTGCCAGCAGCGAAGGTCGGGGGGGGGCCTCGACACAGTTCTTC. Translating it yields CASSEGRGGASTQFF.

The chain uses TRBV4-1 and TRBJ2-7; 7 bases agree with TRBD1. Trimming at V came to 0 bases and at J to 3 bases, leaving 5 bases not matched to a gene. CDR1 and CDR2 (germline): MGHRA, YSYEKL. The CDR3 length is 15 residues. The CDR3 loop is CASSQDGTAVYEQYF. CDR3 coding DNA: TGCGCCAGCAGCCAAGACGGGACAGCCGTCTACGAGCAGTACTTC.

The chain couples TRBV7-2 to TRBJ1-4; possible D gene TRBD1, 6 bases. Trimming cost V 3 bases and J 5 bases, with 7 bases left between them. The CDR3 runs 13 residues. From germline, CDR1 is SGHTA and CDR2 FQGNSA. The CDR3 loop is CASSFRGNEKLFF. The CDR3, as DNA: TGTGCCAGCAGCTTCAGGGGAAATGAAAAACTGTTTTTT.

The chain uses TRBV6-5 and TRBJ2-7; TRBD2 matches 11 bases. Germline V gene lookup returns CDR1 MNHEY and CDR2 SVGAGI. V trimming: 4 bases; J trimming: 4 bases; junction bases outside the gene matches: 9. This CDR3 is 16 amino acids long. CDR3 sequence (DNA): TGTGCCAGCAGTTTATTGTCTAGCGGGGGGATTTACGAGCAGTACTTC. This codes for CASSLLSSGGIYEQYF.

This sequence joins TRBV30 and TRBJ1-2; 9 bases line up with TRBD1. This CDR3 is built from 13 residues. V lost 6 bases, J lost 1 base, and 3 bases stayed unmatched. The germline V gene has CDR1 GTSNPN and CDR2 SVGIG (reference sequence). The CDR3 loop reads CACPGQGNYGYTF. The DNA for the CDR3 is TGTGCCTGCCCGGGACAGGGTAACTATGGCTACACCTTC.

This rearrangement joins TRBV7-9 to TRBJ2-5; D is possibly TRBD2 (7 bases). The length of the CDR3 is 19 residues. The V end was cut by 0 bases, the J end by 2 bases, with 22 bases between. Per germline, CDR1 SEHNR and CDR2 FQNEAQ (reference sequence). The CDR3, as DNA: TGTGCCAGCAGCTTAGCCGGGCGGCGCGGGGGCTTTAAACAAGAGACCCAGTACTTC. This gives the protein CASSLAGRRGGFKQETQYF.

The gene calls are TRBV6-6 and TRBJ1-5, with D unclear. The CDR3 contains 14 residues. CDR1 and CDR2 (germline): MNHNY, SVGAGI (reference sequence). V gave up 2 bases and J gave up 4 bases, with 9 bases separating them. This CDR3 is CASSYVSGNQPQHF. CDR3 sequence (DNA): TGTGCCAGCAGTTACGTCTCAGGAAATCAGCCCCAGCATTTT.

This sequence joins TRBV18 and TRBJ2-1; D might be TRBD1 (5 bases). Per the germline V gene, CDR1 is KGHSH and CDR2 is LQKENI. Trimming shortened V by 3 bases and J by 8 bases, and 14 bases separated the two germline ends. The CDR3 is made up of 14 amino acids. The DNA for the CDR3 is TGTGCCAGCTCACCGGGCCAGGGCGTCCATGAGCAGTTCTTC. Amino acids: CASSPGQGVHEQFF.

Points on this clone: The junction departs from the called germline gene at one end, perhaps through a read error. The chain uses TRBV6-1 and TRBJ1-5, with D tentatively TRBD1 (5 bases). This CDR3 contains 13 residues. From germline, CDR1 is MNHNS and CDR2 SASEGT. Here the CDR3 DNA reads TGTGCCAGCGAGGAGGGGCGCAAACAGCCCCAGCATTTT. Translated, it gives CASEEGRKQPQHF.

The V and J genes are TRBV5-1 and TRBJ2-7; 8 nucleotides line up with TRBD1. Germline V gene data show CDR1 as SGHRS and CDR2 as YFSETQ. With 3 bases clipped from V and 2 bases from J, the junction kept 4 bases outside the gene matches. This CDR3 comprises 14 residues. The CDR3 here is CASSSGQVPYEQYF. The CDR3 DNA reads TGCGCCAGCAGCTCGGGACAGGTCCCCTACGAGCAGTACTTC.

The V and J genes are TRBV7-9 and TRBJ2-5; TRBD1 agrees at 8 bases. The ends lost 5 bases at V and 5 bases at J; junction bases unmatched: 7. The CDR3 runs to 14 residues. Germline V lookup: CDR1 SEHNR, CDR2 FQNEAQ (reference sequence). The CDR3 region has the DNA TGTGCCAGCAGCCTGGGACAGGTAAAGGAGACCCAGTACTTC. Protein sequence: CASSLGQVKETQYF.

The chain combines TRBV29-1 with TRBJ2-7; 14 nucleotides agree with TRBD2. The length of the CDR3 is 15 residues. Germline V lookup: CDR1 SQVTM, CDR2 ANQGSEA. V lost 6 bases, J lost 3 bases, and 7 bases stayed unmatched. The DNA of the CDR3 is TGCAGCGTAGCCGGGACTAGCGGGGGCTACTACGAGCAGTACTTC. Translated, it gives CSVAGTSGGYYEQYF.

The V call is TRBV9, the J call TRBJ1-2; tentatively, D is TRBD1 (5 bases). The CDR3 consists of 12 residues. The germline gives CDR1 SGDLS, CDR2 YYNGEE. Trimming removed 4 bases from V and 8 bases from J, with 12 bases in between. This CDR3 reads CASSTLGRGYTF. As DNA, the CDR3 is TGTGCCAGCAGCACCCTGGGGCGCGGCTACACCTTC.

The V and J genes are TRBV7-9 and TRBJ2-7; weak D call: TRBD2 (6 bases). CDR1 and CDR2 (germline): SEHNR, FQNEAQ (reference sequence). V was clipped by 4 bases and J by 2 bases, with 21 bases between them. The CDR3 loop spans 17 amino acids. The CDR3 protein is CASSSLTRGKRAYEQYF. The CDR3 bases are TGTGCCAGCAGCTCCCTCACACGGGGGAAAAGGGCCTACGAGCAGTACTTC. The whole variable domain, filled in from reference TRBV7-9 and TRBJ2-7, reads DTGVSQNPRHKITKRGQNVTFRCDPISEHNRLYWYRQTLGQGPEFLTYFQNEAQLEKSRLLSDRFSAERPKGSFSTLEIQRTEQGDSAMYLCASSSLTRGKRAYEQYFGPGTRLTVT.

This clone has just a few counts. This chain links TRBV4-1 with TRBJ2-1; possibly TRBD1 for D (6 bases). V lost 1 base and J 7 bases, leaving 14 bases between the germline ends. Germline lookup yields CDR1 MGHRA and CDR2 YSYEKL. The CDR3 has 15 amino acids. This CDR3 is CASSQGQVRGNEQFF. Here the CDR3 DNA reads TGCGCCAGCAGCCAAGGACAGGTACGTGGTAATGAGCAGTTCTTC.

The gene calls are TRBV19 and TRBJ2-5; a possible D gene is TRBD1 (6 bases). Trimming removed 4 bases at V and 2 bases at J, with 14 bases between. Germline V lookup: CDR1 LNHDA, CDR2 SQIVND (reference sequence). The CDR3 length is 15 residues. For the CDR3, the DNA is TGTGCCAGTAGTAGACTTCTGACAGGACAAGAGACCCAGTACTTC. Protein product: CASSRLLTGQETQYF.

V and J are TRBV4-2 and TRBJ2-3; D may be TRBD1 (6 bases). Germline V gene sequence: CDR1 LGHNA, CDR2 YNFKEQ. Trimming took 0 bases from V and 1 from J, leaving 14 bases between them. The CDR3 loop spans 17 amino acids. This CDR3 is CASSQDHGTQGTDTQYF. The CDR3 DNA follows: TGTGCCAGCAGCCAAGATCATGGGACACAAGGCACAGATACGCAGTATTTT.

This sequence joins TRBV11-2 and TRBJ2-7; a possible D gene is TRBD2 (6 bases). V was shortened by 5 bases and J by 7 bases, with 24 bases between the two germline ends. This CDR3 contains 16 residues. Germline V gene sequence: CDR1 SGHAT, CDR2 FQNNGV. CDR3 in amino acids: CASSQGSSGGTGEQYF. The CDR3 nucleotides are TGTGCCAGCAGCCAAGGGTCGTCCGGGGGAACGGGGGAGCAGTACTTC.

The chain uses TRBV11-2 and TRBJ2-5; TRBD2 aligns across 8 bases. Looked up from germline, CDR1 is SGHAT and CDR2 is FQNNGV. The CDR3 sequence is 13 residues long. V gave up 6 bases and J gave up 3 bases; unmatched junction bases: 3. The CDR3 loop is CASRGAGEETQYF. CDR3 DNA sequence: TGTGCCAGCAGGGGAGCGGGGGAAGAGACCCAGTACTTC.

The rearrangement uses TRBV2 and TRBJ1-1, with D hard to call. Between the trimmed V and J ends, which lost 7 bases and 8 bases, there was a span of 20 bases. CDR1 is SNHLY and CDR2 is FYNNEI in the germline V gene. The CDR3 extends over 14 amino acids. CDR3 region: CASNDTGLFREAFF. The CDR3 nucleotides are TGTGCCAGCAATGACACGGGGTTATTTAGGGAAGCTTTCTTT. The full variable domain, in which reference TRBV2 and TRBJ1-1 provide the parts outside the CDR3, is EPEVTQTPSHQVTQMGQEVILRCVPISNHLYFYWYRQILGQKVEFLVSFYNNEISEKSEIFDDQFSVERPDGSNFTLKIRSTKLEDSAMYFCASNDTGLFREAFFGQGTRLTVV.

The rearrangement joins TRBV7-9 to TRBJ1-2; tentative D call: TRBD1 (5 bases). This CDR3 is built from 12 residues. Trimming removed 2 bases from V and 6 bases from J, with 7 bases in between. Germline V lookup: CDR1 SEHNR, CDR2 FQNEAQ (reference sequence). The CDR3 bases are TGTGCCAGCAGCTTATGGGGGGATGGCTACACCTTC. The encoded protein is CASSLWGDGYTF.

This clone was found a few times. The chain joins TRBV19 to TRBJ1-2; 7 positions agree with TRBD1. The CDR3 spans 14 residues. With 1 base clipped from V and 8 bases from J, the junction kept 7 bases outside the gene matches. Germline V gene lookup returns CDR1 LNHDA and CDR2 SQIVND (reference sequence). In nucleotides, the CDR3 is TGTGCCAGTAGTATAGGAGGGGGCGCGTGGGGCTACACCTTC. Amino acid sequence: CASSIGGGAWGYTF.

The V gene is TRBV27, the J gene TRBJ1-2; D is possibly TRBD1 (5 bases). V lost 0 bases and J 6 bases, leaving 8 bases between the germline ends. There are 13 residues in the CDR3. CDR1 is MNHEY, CDR2 SMNVEV, per germline (reference sequence). CDR3 in DNA: TGTGCCAGCAGTTTATCCTCCAGGGATGGCTACACCTTC. This gives the protein CASSLSSRDGYTF.